These 9 T cell receptor beta chains were sequenced from one sample in a study of memory CD4+ T cells and cytomegalovirus serostatus. The method was immunoSEQ multiplex PCR; TCRdb's version includes in-frame clones alone and lacks a portion of them. The table has about 47,000 clones, about 74% seen once. The sort gate was single viable CD3+CD4+CD8-CD45RO+ cells for memory CD4+ T cells. Material: memory CD4+ T cells from blood. These receptor sequences come from an adult in good health and CMV-seropositive.

This clone was detected only once. The CDR3 is CASSWDPPTDTQYF. CDR3 nucleotide sequence: TGCGCCAGCAGCTGGGACCCTCCCACAGATACGCAGTATTTT. The chain joins TRBV5-1 to TRBJ2-3; D may match TRBD1 or TRBD2 (5 bases each). V was trimmed by 3 bases and J by 2 bases, leaving 10 bases between them. Germline lookup yields CDR1 SGHRS and CDR2 YFSETQ. This CDR3 comprises 14 residues.

The chain employs TRBV27 and TRBJ2-2; D perhaps matches TRBD2 (6 bases). Trimming removed 4 bases from V and 1 base from J, with 10 bases in between. The CDR3 loop spans 15 amino acids. CDR1 and CDR2 from the germline V gene are MNHEY and SMNVEV (reference sequence). The CDR3 reads CASSSPRGNTGELFF. Here the CDR3 DNA reads TGTGCCAGCAGTTCGCCGCGGGGGAACACCGGGGAGCTGTTTTTT.

V is TRBV6-1 and J is TRBJ1-5; TRBD1 agrees at 7 bases. This CDR3 region has 15 residues. Germline CDR1 is MNHNS and CDR2 is SASEGT. Trimming removed 6 bases from V and 6 bases from J; junction bases left unmatched: 11. CDR3 residues: CASSQTGKSAQPQHF. The CDR3 nucleotides read TGTGCCAGCAGCCAGACAGGGAAGTCGGCTCAGCCCCAGCATTTT.

The chain carries TRBV2 and TRBJ2-3; D remains ambiguous. Germline values: CDR1 SNHLY, CDR2 FYNNEI. CDR3 length: 15 amino acids. The V end lost 5 bases, the J end lost 6 bases, and 18 bases lay between the germline ends. This chain's CDR3 is CASSPLVAIADTQYF. Written as DNA, the CDR3 is TGTGCCAGCAGTCCCCTCGTCGCGATTGCGGATACGCAGTATTTT.

This rearrangement joins TRBV13 to TRBJ2-1, with TRBD2 identical over 12 bases. Germline loops: CDR1 PRHDT, CDR2 FYEKMQ (reference sequence). This CDR3 contains 17 residues. J was trimmed by 10 bases and V by 5 bases; bases with no gene match: 15. This chain's CDR3 is CASSPPGSLAGGREQFF. The CDR3, as DNA: TGTGCCAGCAGCCCCCCCGGTTCGCTAGCGGGGGGGCGGGAGCAGTTCTTC.

The chain carries TRBV9 and TRBJ1-1; maybe TRBD1 (5 bases). From germline, CDR1 is SGDLS and CDR2 YYNGEE. The V end was cut by 2 bases, the J end by 1 base, with 21 bases between. This CDR3 is built from 18 residues. CDR3 coding DNA: TGTGCCAGCAGCGTTAGAGGTTTCGAGGTTGGGGGGAACACTGAAGCTTTCTTT. As protein: CASSVRGFEVGGNTEAFF. The full variable domain, in which reference TRBV9 and TRBJ1-1 provide the parts outside the CDR3, is DSGVTQTPKHLITATGQRVTLRCSPRSGDLSVYWYQQSLDQGLQFLIQYYNGEERAKGNILERFSAQQFPDLHSELNLSSLELGDSALYFCASSVRGFEVGGNTEAFFGQGTRLTVV.

V and J are TRBV2 and TRBJ2-5; 8 bases fit TRBD1. CDR1 is SNHLY, CDR2 FYNNEI, per germline. There are 15 residues in the CDR3. V shed 0 bases, J shed 7 bases, and the junction held 7 bases outside the gene matches. DNA for the CDR3: TGTGCCAGCAGTGAAGCGAAACTACAGGGGGTGACCCAGTACTTC. It translates to CASSEAKLQGVTQYF.

The genes are TRBV14 and TRBJ2-3; D not certain. V was trimmed by 5 bases and J by 4 bases, leaving 16 bases between them. The CDR3 has 15 amino acids. CDR1 is SGHDN, CDR2 FVKESK, per germline. Here the CDR3 DNA reads TGTGCCAGCAGCGAGGCTGAAAGCTCCGCAGATACGCAGTATTTT. This sequence encodes CASSEAESSADTQYF.

The chain carries TRBV6-5 and TRBJ1-2; 7 bases match TRBD1. The CDR3 runs to 14 residues. J lost 4 bases, V lost 6 bases, and 8 bases had no gene match. Germline V gene data show CDR1 as MNHEY and CDR2 as SVGAGI. The CDR3 DNA reads TGTGCCAGCAGCAGCCTCAGGGGGAGCTATGGCTACACCTTC. Residues: CASSSLRGSYGYTF.